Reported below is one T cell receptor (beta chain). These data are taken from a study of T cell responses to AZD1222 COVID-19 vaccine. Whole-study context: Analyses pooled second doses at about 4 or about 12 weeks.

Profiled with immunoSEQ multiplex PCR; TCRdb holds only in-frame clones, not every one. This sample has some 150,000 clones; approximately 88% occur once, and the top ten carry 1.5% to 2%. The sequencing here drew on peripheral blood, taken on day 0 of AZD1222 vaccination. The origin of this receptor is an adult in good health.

CDR3 DNA: TGTGCCAGCAGCTTTTTTGGGTTCGGCACAGATACGCAGTATTTT. Amino acids: CASSFFGFGTDTQYF. The chain employs TRBV5-6 and TRBJ2-3, with unresolved D. Trimming pared 2 bases from V and 1 base from J, leaving 11 bases between. CDR1 is SGHDT and CDR2 is YYEEEE in the germline V gene. The CDR3 covers 15 residues.